This T cell receptor (beta chain) was captured in a study of shared clonotypes between healthy human individuals (TCRdb year 2020). About the investigation overall: Three men and a couple of women, aged 18 to 49 years, made up the cohort. Blood TCR repertoires of about five healthy adults were deeply sequenced to estimate repertoire size and the extent of clonotype sharing between individuals. Each donor's leukapheresis produced roughly between roughly 0.94 and 9.5 billion PBMCs. Different laboratories and diverse techniques were used to prepare libraries and sequence TCR repertoires, to increase sequencing depth and limit assay-specific biases. Per donor, three plates each were used for CD4 naive and CD4 memory, two for CD8 naive, and one for CD8 memory.

TCR CDR3 regions were amplified from genomic DNA by multiplex PCR using the deep immunoSEQ assay. For each cell subset, the extracted genomic DNA was distributed evenly across all wells of several immunoSEQ 96-well plates, and each plate served as one replicate. For sorted subsets, roughly 200 ng of genomic DNA, equivalent to around 30,000 T cell genomes, went into each replicate PCR. Purified libraries were measured with a Qubit 3.0 fluorometer, size-checked on a Bioanalyzer 2100, and measured again with the KAPA Library Quantification kit. A separate single-read 150-cycle Illumina NextSeq 550 flow cell was used to sequence each immunoSEQ 96-well plate. The paper's data handling went like this. The immunoSEQ output contained only junctional sequences without quality scores, so filtering could not match that applied to full-length reads. Sequences were annotated with PyIR, a Python wrapper for IgBLAST v1.9, and V/J genes and CDR3 were assigned using IMGT germline references. Any read was removed if the V/J assignment was weak (E-value above 1e-6), the CDR3 was missing, or the read contained stop codons, out-of-frame junctions, or ambiguous translated residues. V3J clonotypes were defined as sequences sharing an identical inferred V gene, J gene, and CDR3 amino acid sequence. The percentage overlap between two repertoires was calculated by dividing the number of shared unique clonotypes by the size of the smaller repertoire. Richness of each repertoire was evaluated using RTK rarefaction, the Chao1 estimator, and Recon v2.1 estimates of unobserved clonotypes. Generation probabilities were computed with OLGA for all TCRbeta clonotypes obtained by the gDNA method from a few donors. This immuneACCESS table, as held by TCRdb, lists in-frame sequences with V and J called but not all clones. Of the missing ones, under half trace to an unresolved V gene in checked studies; the others have no known cause. That table furnishes V, J and clone size, whereas the DNA furnished D and trimming. The sample profile shows about 2.3 million clones; about 90% of them were found once. The ten most abundant clones make up around 0.35% of the sample.

General conclusions and limits of the study: Even with the large sequencing depth, rarefaction of the sorted-subset datasets indicated that sequencing was incomplete. Sampling was restricted to blood, and TCR repertoires in tissue are likely to differ from TCR repertoires in blood. About 5% of naive CD4, around 3.6% of naive CD8, 2% to 2.5% of memory CD4, and 0.35% to 0.4% of memory CD8 clonotypes were shared across several donors. Pairwise subsampling led to the expectation that sequencing depth would affect the degree of clonotype sharing among donors. Compared with non-shared clonotypes, the clonotypes found in all four sorted-subset donors had higher generation probabilities. Because the study included a small number of donors, the genetic and exposure-history diversity represented was limited. Estimated clonotype richness was generally larger for naive than for memory subsets.

Trimming costs V 1 base and J 5 bases, and their ends lie 4 bases apart. In the germline V gene (reference sequence), CDR1 corresponds to WNHNN and CDR2 to SYGVQD. Inclusive of the bounding cysteine and phenylalanine, the CDR3 is 12 residues long. Solely the CDR3 DNA is kept, with 36 bases framed from the first base. The donors were healthy, HIV-negative adults with no recently reported acute infections or vaccinations. Every donor was a Caucasian adult residing in Nashville, Tennessee, USA. CD4+ T cells were enriched by magnetic negative selection; naive cells were then positively selected on CD45RA, and the negative fraction formed the memory subset. Blood was collected by leukapheresis, and PBMCs were isolated by Ficoll-Histopaque density gradient centrifugation and then cryopreserved in liquid nitrogen vapor phase. Purity and quantity of every magnetically sorted T cell population were checked by analytical flow cytometry. Genomic DNA was isolated from every sorted fraction and measured by UV absorbance on a Nanodrop 2000c.

A word on this clone: The antigen this receptor binds is unknown. Base quality data are lacking; no much larger clone is found one base away.

The receptor comes from a man between 18 and 29 years old in good health. Some clones in this sample may be carry-over from other donors' samples. The sequenced material came from naive CD4+ T cells from PBMCs. In light of the paper, this sample's cell subset or site label describes: CD45RA+ positively selected. The sequence is built from TRBV10-1 and TRBJ2-3, with the D gene not confidently named. The DNA sequence is as follows: TGCGCCAGCAGTGAGTGGGGAGATACGCAGTATTTT. It is translated as CASSEWGDTQYF.